The 12 T cell receptor beta chains presented below share a single source sample, sequenced in a study of identical twins. Each CDR3 protein is one row after TCRdb ran MiXCR on the 5' RACE reads. This sample has more than 350,000 distinct CDR3 sequences, with roughly 9% found just once. The sample comprised naive T cells sorted from blood. Every receptor here comes from a woman in her forties or fifties in good health.

This clonotype was observed a few times. The rearrangement links TRBV3-1 to TRBJ2-5; 12 bases are a match to TRBD2. Germline V lookup: CDR1 LGHDT, CDR2 YNNKEL (reference sequence). The CDR3 has 18 residues. The V and J ends lost 3 bases and 0 bases, in that order; junction bases with no gene match: 8. CDR3 in amino acids: CASSHLGLAGKDQETQYF. The CDR3 DNA sequence: TGTGCCAGCAGCCACCTCGGACTAGCGGGGAAGGACCAAGAGACCCAGTACTTC.

This clonotype has a handful of counts. This rearrangement joins TRBV24-1 to TRBJ1-2; 8 bases line up with TRBD1. The CDR3 consists of 13 residues. Germline V gene data show CDR1 as KGHDR and CDR2 as SFDVKD. V was pared by 4 bases and J by 5 bases, with 2 bases of the junction left unmatched. For the CDR3, the DNA is TGTGCCACCAGTGACCGGACAGGGTATGGCTACACCTTC. Translating gives CATSDRTGYGYTF.

This clonotype was detected a few times. This chain links TRBV11-2 with TRBJ2-7; TRBD1 aligns across 8 bases. This CDR3 contains 12 residues. In germline, CDR1 is SGHAT, CDR2 FQNNGV. V shed 2 bases, J shed 12 bases, and the junction held 6 bases outside the gene matches. As DNA, the CDR3 is TGTGCCAGCAGCTTATACCAGGGGGCGTTGTACGTC. Protein product: CASSLYQGALYV.

This clonotype appeared a few times. This chain uses TRBV5-1 with TRBJ2-3, with 8 positions matching TRBD2. The length of the CDR3 is 16 residues. Trimming took 0 bases from V and 6 from J; bases not matched to a gene: 9. Looked up from germline, CDR1 is SGHRS and CDR2 is YFSETQ. DNA for the CDR3: TGCGCCAGCAGCTTGGCGATAGCGGGACCCCCCGATACGCAGTATTTT. Residues: CASSLAIAGPPDTQYF.

This sequence joins TRBV6-1 and TRBJ1-1; D not certain. CDR3 length: 14 residues. Trimming pared 5 bases from V and 0 bases from J, leaving 10 bases between. Per germline, CDR1 MNHNS and CDR2 SASEGT. The CDR3: CASSSRALNTEAFF. The DNA for the CDR3 is TGTGCCAGCAGTTCTCGGGCCTTGAACACTGAAGCTTTCTTT.

This clonotype was observed a handful of times. CDR3 nucleotides: TGTGCCAGCAGAGCACGGGACAGGGTACATGGCTACACCTTC. This sequence encodes CASRARDRVHGYTF. The chain recombines TRBV27 with TRBJ1-2, with 9 bases identical to TRBD1. Germline V lookup: CDR1 MNHEY, CDR2 SMNVEV (reference sequence). The CDR3 consists of 14 residues. Trimming took 6 bases from V and 6 from J; bases not matched to a gene: 8.

This clonotype was detected many times. This sequence joins TRBV5-5 and TRBJ1-1, with 7 bases identical to TRBD1. Germline CDR1 and CDR2: SGHKS and YYEKEE (reference sequence). CDR3 size: 14 residues. V was pared by 4 bases and J by 1 base, with 4 bases of the junction left unmatched. The CDR3 reads CASSPGQPNTEAFF. CDR3 coding DNA: TGTGCCAGCAGCCCGGGACAGCCGAACACTGAAGCTTTCTTT.

The rearrangement uses TRBV5-1 and TRBJ1-4, with TRBD1 matching over 8 bases. CDR1 and CDR2 from the germline V gene are SGHRS and YFSETQ. The CDR3 loop spans 16 amino acids. J gave up 7 bases and V 5 bases, and 13 bases lay outside the gene matches. DNA for the CDR3: TGCGCCAGCAGTCTCGGACCAGGGGGCGCTGGTGAAAAACTGTTTTTT. The encoded protein is CASSLGPGGAGEKLFF.

V and J are TRBV12-3 or TRBV12-4 and TRBJ1-1, with D maybe TRBD1 (5 bases). This CDR3 contains 15 residues. Between the trimmed V and J ends, which lost 5 bases and 2 bases, there was a span of 15 bases. CDR3 region: CASSPPTELNTEAFF. Here the CDR3 DNA reads TGTGCCAGCAGTCCTCCGACAGAACTTAACACTGAAGCTTTCTTT.

This chain uses TRBV21-1 with TRBJ2-5; TRBD1, the table's D call, was not compared with the DNA. TRBV21-1 is a pseudogene. This CDR3 has 16 amino acids. The CDR3 region is CASSKVRAGGRETQYF. The CDR3 DNA follows: TGTGCCAGCAGCAAAGTACGGGCAGGGGGTAGGGAGACCCAGTACTTC.

This sequence joins TRBV30 and TRBJ2-1; D remains unclear. V lost 0 bases to trimming and J lost 0 bases, with 12 bases between them. The CDR3 has 16 amino acids. Germline V gene sequence: CDR1 GTSNPN, CDR2 SVGIG (reference sequence). CDR3 loop: CAWSVGHLSSYNEQFF. The CDR3, as DNA: TGTGCCTGGAGTGTAGGGCACCTGAGCTCCTACAATGAGCAGTTCTTC. Complete variable domain (other parts from reference TRBV30 and TRBJ2-1): SQTIHQWPATLVQPVGSPLSLECTVEGTSNPNLYWYRQAAGRGLQLLFYSVGIGQISSEVPQNLSASRPQDRQFILSSKKLLLSDSGFYLCAWSVGHLSSYNEQFFGPGTRLTVL.

This clonotype was recorded a few times. The V call is TRBV5-1, the J call TRBJ2-4, with D uncertain. V gave up 6 bases and J gave up 2 bases, with 6 bases separating them. The CDR3 runs 12 residues. Germline CDR1 reads SGHRS; CDR2 reads YFSETQ. CDR3 region: CASKVPKNIQYF. CDR3 bases: TGCGCCAGCAAGGTCCCCAAAAACATTCAGTACTTC.